There are a few counts of the clone carrying this T cell receptor (beta chain). This record comes from a study of T-cell memory formation after mild COVID-19. Germline V gene data show CDR1 as MGHRA and CDR2 as YSYEKL. Trimming took off 1 base at V and 4 bases at J, with 10 bases between the two ends. This CDR3 has 15 residues. Via MiXCR, TCRdb re-called the 5' RACE reads, giving one row per CDR3 protein. This table has 540,000 or so distinct CDR3 sequences, roughly 22% appearing once. The specimen was PBMCs or a T cell subset sorted from them (not recorded which). This TCR derives from an adult woman who had mild COVID-19 (a few samples of this study predate the infection). Cell type and time point are not known. The chain combines TRBV4-1 with TRBJ2-2; D is undetermined. CDR3 DNA sequence: TGCGCCAGCAGCCAAGGGGCGACTTTCACCGGGGAGCTGTTTTTT. As protein: CASSQGATFTGELFF.